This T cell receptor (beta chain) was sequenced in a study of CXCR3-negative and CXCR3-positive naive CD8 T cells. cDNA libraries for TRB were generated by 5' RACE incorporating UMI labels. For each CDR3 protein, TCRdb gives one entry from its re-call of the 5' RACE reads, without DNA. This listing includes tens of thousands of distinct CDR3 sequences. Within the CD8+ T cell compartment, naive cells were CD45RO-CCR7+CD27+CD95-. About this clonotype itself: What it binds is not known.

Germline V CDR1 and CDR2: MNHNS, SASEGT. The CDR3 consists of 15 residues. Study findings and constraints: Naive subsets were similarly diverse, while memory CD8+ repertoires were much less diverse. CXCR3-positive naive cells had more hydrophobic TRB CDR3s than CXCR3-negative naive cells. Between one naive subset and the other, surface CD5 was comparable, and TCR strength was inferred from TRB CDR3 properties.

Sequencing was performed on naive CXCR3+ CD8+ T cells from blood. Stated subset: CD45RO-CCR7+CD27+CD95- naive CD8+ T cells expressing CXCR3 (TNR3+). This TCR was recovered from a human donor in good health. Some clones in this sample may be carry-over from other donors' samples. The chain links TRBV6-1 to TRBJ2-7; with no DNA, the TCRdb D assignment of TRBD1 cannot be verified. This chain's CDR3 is CASSELAPSSYEQYF.